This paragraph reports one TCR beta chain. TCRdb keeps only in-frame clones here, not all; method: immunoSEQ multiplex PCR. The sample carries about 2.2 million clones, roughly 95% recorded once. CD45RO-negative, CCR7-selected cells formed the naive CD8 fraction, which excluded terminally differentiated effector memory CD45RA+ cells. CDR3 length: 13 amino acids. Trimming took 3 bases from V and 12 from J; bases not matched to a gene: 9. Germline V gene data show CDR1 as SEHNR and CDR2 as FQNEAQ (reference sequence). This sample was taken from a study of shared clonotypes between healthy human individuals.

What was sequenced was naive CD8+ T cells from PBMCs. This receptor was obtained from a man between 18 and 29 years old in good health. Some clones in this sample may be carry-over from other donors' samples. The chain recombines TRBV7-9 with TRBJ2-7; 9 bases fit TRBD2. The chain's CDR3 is CASSLANLAGLYF. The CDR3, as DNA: TGTGCCAGCAGCTTGGCGAACCTAGCGGGATTGTACTTC. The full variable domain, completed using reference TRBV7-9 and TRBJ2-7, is DTGVSQNPRHKITKRGQNVTFRCDPISEHNRLYWYRQTLGQGPEFLTYFQNEAQLEKSRLLSDRFSAERPKGSFSTLEIQRTEQGDSAMYLCASSLANLAGLYFGPGTRLTVT.